The 22 T cell receptor beta chains listed next were all sequenced from one sample in a study of Ad26.COV2.S vaccination and SARS-CoV-2 variants. Profiling relied on immunoSEQ multiplex PCR, and the TCRdb table lists in-frame clones only, not all of them. The sample holds 350,000 to 450,000 clones; about 91% are singletons and the top ten take 3.9%. The sequences come from peripheral blood, collected after recovery from COVID-19. The receptors come from a human donor who had recovered from COVID-19.

This chain links TRBV18 with TRBJ1-1, with unresolved D. Germline V CDR1 and CDR2: KGHSH, LQKENI. The CDR3 length is 13 residues. Trimming took 3 bases from V and 2 from J, leaving 7 bases between them. The CDR3 nucleotides read TGTGCCAGCTCACCCCGGCCAAACACTGAAGCTTTCTTT. Translation: CASSPRPNTEAFF.

The genes are TRBV27 and TRBJ1-6; possible D gene TRBD1, 5 bases. The CDR3 is 14 residues long. The germline V and J ends were trimmed by 4 bases and 6 bases, with 10 bases remaining between them. Germline V gives CDR1 MNHEY, CDR2 SMNVEV (reference sequence). This CDR3 is CASSYGAGNSPLHF. CDR3 sequence (DNA): TGTGCCAGCAGTTATGGGGCAGGTAATTCACCCCTCCACTTT.

The chain links TRBV7-9 to TRBJ1-6, with D possibly being TRBD1 (6 bases). V lost 5 bases and J lost 7, with 15 bases in between. The germline V gene has CDR1 SEHNR and CDR2 FQNEAQ (reference sequence). The length of the CDR3 is 15 residues. The CDR3 DNA follows: TGTGCCAGCAGCACCCCCGGGACACGCAATTCACCCCTCCACTTT. Translation: CASSTPGTRNSPLHF. The entire variable domain, with the rest obtained from reference TRBV7-9 and TRBJ1-6, is as follows: DTGVSQNPRHKITKRGQNVTFRCDPISEHNRLYWYRQTLGQGPEFLTYFQNEAQLEKSRLLSDRFSAERPKGSFSTLEIQRTEQGDSAMYLCASSTPGTRNSPLHFGNGTRLTVT.

The V and J genes are TRBV7-2 and TRBJ2-1; D assignment may be TRBD1 or TRBD2 (5 bases each). Germline V lookup: CDR1 SGHTA, CDR2 FQGNSA. The ends were cut back, 5 bases at V and 9 bases at J, with 20 bases in the middle. The length of the CDR3 is 15 residues. CDR3 in amino acids: CASSPIGGTNGEQFF. The CDR3 DNA reads TGTGCCAGCAGCCCGATTGGGGGAACCAATGGTGAGCAGTTCTTC.

This chain links TRBV6-1 with TRBJ2-1; 11 nucleotides line up with TRBD2. The CDR3 loop spans 16 amino acids. The germline V gene has CDR1 MNHNS and CDR2 SASEGT. Trimming at V came to 4 bases and at J to 9 bases, leaving 11 bases not matched to a gene. The CDR3 region has the DNA TGTGCCAGCAGTGTTCTGCCTAGCGGGGGGATTAGTGAGCAGTTCTTC. The encoded protein is CASSVLPSGGISEQFF.

V is TRBV19 and J is TRBJ2-3; no clear D. V was cut by 6 bases and J by 4 bases, with 17 bases left in between. Per the germline V gene, CDR1 is LNHDA and CDR2 is SQIVND (reference sequence). The CDR3 totals 15 residues. CDR3 residues: CASSNPLGNADTQYF. In nucleotides, the CDR3 is TGTGCCAGTAGCAATCCCTTGGGGAACGCAGATACGCAGTATTTT.

The CDR3 nucleotides are TGTGCCAGCAGCCTAGGACTTAGACAGGGTGACTATGGCTACACCTTC. This translates into CASSLGLRQGDYGYTF. The chain has TRBV7-9 and TRBJ1-2; TRBD1 agrees at 7 bases. The trim removed 5 bases at V and 3 bases at J, leaving 12 bases unmatched. From germline, CDR1 is SEHNR and CDR2 FQNEAQ (reference sequence). The CDR3 covers 16 residues.

The V and J genes are TRBV6-5 and TRBJ2-1, with 9 bases that match TRBD1. Trimming took 4 bases from V and 8 from J; bases not matched to a gene: 9. Germline assignment: CDR1 MNHEY and CDR2 SVGAGI. This CDR3 has 15 residues. The CDR3, as DNA: TGTGCCAGCAGTTCTCTCGACAGGGGGGTGGATGAGCAGTTCTTC. Translation: CASSSLDRGVDEQFF.

The chain combines TRBV7-3 with TRBJ2-7; D unresolved. Trimming removed 1 base at V and 6 bases at J, with 10 bases between. The CDR3 contains 13 residues. The V gene's germline CDR1 is SGHTA and CDR2 FQGTGA. CDR3 sequence (DNA): TGTGCCAGCAGCTTAAGTCCAGGCGCCGAGCAGTACTTC. Translated: CASSLSPGAEQYF.

The J gene is TRBJ1-4, the V gene TRBV7-9; 7 bases are a match to TRBD1. The CDR3 length is 17 residues. J gave up 5 bases and V 2 bases, and 11 bases lay outside the gene matches. Germline loops: CDR1 SEHNR, CDR2 FQNEAQ (reference sequence). CDR3 DNA: TGTGCCAGCAGCTTATCCCGGACAGGCCTGATGAATGAAAAACTGTTTTTT. Translated: CASSLSRTGLMNEKLFF.

The chain uses TRBV7-9 and TRBJ2-3; either TRBD1 or TRBD2 may fit D (7 bases each). Trimming pared 10 bases from V and 5 bases from J, leaving 19 bases between. Germline CDR1 reads SEHNR; CDR2 reads FQNEAQ (reference sequence). The CDR3 runs 14 residues. CDR3 protein: CAIRGGGWVDTQYF. CDR3 in DNA: TGTGCCATCCGGGGAGGGGGCTGGGTAGATACGCAGTATTTT. The entire variable domain, with the rest obtained from reference TRBV7-9 and TRBJ2-3, is as follows: DTGVSQNPRHKITKRGQNVTFRCDPISEHNRLYWYRQTLGQGPEFLTYFQNEAQLEKSRLLSDRFSAERPKGSFSTLEIQRTEQGDSAMYLCAIRGGGWVDTQYFGPGTRLTVL.

Only a few counts were recorded for this clone. The sample holds other DNA sequences that translate to the same CDR3. The rearrangement joins TRBV7-9 to TRBJ1-4, with 7 bases that match TRBD1. V was clipped by 1 base and J by 7 bases; unmatched bases: 3. This CDR3 is built from 14 residues. The germline V gene encodes CDR1 SEHNR and CDR2 FQNEAQ (reference sequence). CDR3 sequence (DNA): TGTGCCAGCAGCTTAGGACAGGGTGGTGAAAAACTGTTTTTT. Protein: CASSLGQGGEKLFF.

The gene calls are TRBV29-1 and TRBJ1-2; unclear D gene. This CDR3 region has 13 residues. Germline lookup yields CDR1 SQVTM and CDR2 ANQGSEA. Trimming shortened V by 2 bases and J by 1 base, and 8 bases separated the two germline ends. This chain's CDR3 is CSVERTDNYGYTF. In nucleotides, the CDR3 is TGCAGCGTTGAAAGGACCGATAACTATGGCTACACCTTC.

CDR3 bases: TGTGCCAGCAGCCCGAGACAGGGGGAAGATACGCAGTATTTT. Its translation is CASSPRQGEDTQYF. The chain joins TRBV9 to TRBJ2-3; TRBD1 aligns across 9 bases. V was clipped by 4 bases and J by 5 bases; unmatched bases: 5. Per germline, CDR1 SGDLS and CDR2 YYNGEE. The length of the CDR3 is 14 residues.

This chain uses TRBV14 with TRBJ1-1; TRBD1 aligns across 7 bases. This CDR3 is built from 16 residues. V shed 0 bases and J 2 bases; nucleotides not matched to a gene: 6. The germline CDR1 and CDR2 sequences are SGHDN and FVKESK. As DNA, the CDR3 is TGTGCCAGCAGCCAAGATCTGGACAGGTTTAACACTGAAGCTTTCTTT. Amino acids: CASSQDLDRFNTEAFF.

The V and J genes are TRBV7-3 and TRBJ2-2, with D tentatively TRBD2 (5 bases). This CDR3 has 12 residues. V lost 5 bases to trimming and J lost 8 bases, with 9 bases between them. Germline V gene data show CDR1 as SGHTA and CDR2 as FQGTGA. The CDR3 coding sequence is TGTGCCAGCAGCGCGACTACGGGGGAGCTGTTTTTT. This translates into CASSATTGELFF.

A single count supports this clone. The chain recombines TRBV5-1 with TRBJ1-2; 9 bases are shared with TRBD1. The CDR3 is 13 residues long. Germline V CDR1 and CDR2: SGHRS, YFSETQ. The V segment lost 4 bases and the J segment 6 bases; nucleotides outside the gene matches: 4. Here the CDR3 reads CASSGDRGNGYTF. CDR3 coding DNA: TGCGCCAGCAGCGGTGACAGGGGGAATGGCTACACCTTC.

V gene TRBV6-5 combines with J gene TRBJ2-7; D gene unclear. The CDR3 spans 11 residues. Germline V CDR1 and CDR2: MNHEY, SVGAGI. V gave up 5 bases and J gave up 3 bases, with 5 bases separating them. CDR3: CASSNNYEQYF. As DNA, the CDR3 is TGTGCCAGCAGTAACAACTACGAGCAGTACTTC.

This chain links TRBV5-1 with TRBJ2-1; D perhaps matches TRBD2 (6 bases). There are 19 residues in the CDR3. Germline V gene data show CDR1 as SGHRS and CDR2 as YFSETQ. Trimming pared 2 bases from V and 4 bases from J, leaving 25 bases between. In nucleotides, the CDR3 is TGCGCCAGCAGCTTAAGTACTAGCTCCCGACCGCCATTTTACAATGAGCAGTTCTTC. This translates into CASSLSTSSRPPFYNEQFF.

The V call is TRBV14, the J call TRBJ2-3, with D uncertain. V gave up 2 bases and J gave up 8 bases, with 11 bases separating them. Germline V gives CDR1 SGHDN, CDR2 FVKESK. This CDR3 comprises 13 residues. The CDR3: CASSQRLASTQYF. The CDR3 nucleotides read TGTGCCAGCAGCCAAAGATTGGCAAGTACGCAGTATTTT.

J is TRBJ1-1 and V is TRBV23-1; no definite D call. TRBV23-1 is classed as an ORF, of uncertain function. CDR3 size: 14 residues. V lost 8 bases to trimming and J lost 6 bases, with 19 bases between them. For the CDR3, the DNA is TGCGCCAGCCCGCCCCGAAGAGTACGAGCTGAAGCTTTCTTT. Encoded protein: CASPPRRVRAEAFF.

This chain links TRBV9 with TRBJ2-3; D is unclear. V lost 6 bases to trimming and J lost 0 bases, with 11 bases between them. The CDR3 runs 14 residues. Germline V gene sequence: CDR1 SGDLS, CDR2 YYNGEE. CDR3 amino acids: CASNIGSSTDTQYF. The CDR3 DNA reads as TGTGCCAGCAACATAGGGTCTAGCACAGATACGCAGTATTTT.